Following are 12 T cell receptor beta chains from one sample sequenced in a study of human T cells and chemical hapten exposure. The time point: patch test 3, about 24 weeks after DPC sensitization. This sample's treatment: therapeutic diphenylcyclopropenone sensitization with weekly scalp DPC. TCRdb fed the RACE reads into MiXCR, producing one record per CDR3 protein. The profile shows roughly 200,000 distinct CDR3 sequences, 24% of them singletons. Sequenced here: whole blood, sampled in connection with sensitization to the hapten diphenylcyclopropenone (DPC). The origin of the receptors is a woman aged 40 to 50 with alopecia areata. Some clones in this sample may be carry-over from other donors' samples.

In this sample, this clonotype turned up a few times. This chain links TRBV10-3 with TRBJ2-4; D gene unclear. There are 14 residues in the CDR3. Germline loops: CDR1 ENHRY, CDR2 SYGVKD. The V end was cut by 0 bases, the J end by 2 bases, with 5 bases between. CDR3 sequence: CAISESGSKNIQYF. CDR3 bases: TGTGCCATCAGTGAGTCAGGATCCAAAAACATTCAGTACTTC.

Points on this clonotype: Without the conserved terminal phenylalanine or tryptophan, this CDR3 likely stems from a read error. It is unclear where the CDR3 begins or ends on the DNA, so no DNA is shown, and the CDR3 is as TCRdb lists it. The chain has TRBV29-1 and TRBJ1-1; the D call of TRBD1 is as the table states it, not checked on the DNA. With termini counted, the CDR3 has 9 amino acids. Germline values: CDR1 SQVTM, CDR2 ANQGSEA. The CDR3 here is CSVEDGTVH.

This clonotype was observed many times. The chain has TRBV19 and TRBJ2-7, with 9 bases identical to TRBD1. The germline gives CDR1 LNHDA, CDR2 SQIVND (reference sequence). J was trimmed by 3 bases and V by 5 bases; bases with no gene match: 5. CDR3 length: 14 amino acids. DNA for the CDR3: TGTGCCAGTAGTGTACCGGGACAGGGCTACGAGCAGTACTTC. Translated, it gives CASSVPGQGYEQYF.

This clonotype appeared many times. As DNA, the CDR3 is TGCAGTGCGACGGGACTAGCCGCCCGCACAGATACGCAGTATTTT. Its translation: CSATGLAARTDTQYF. The J gene is TRBJ2-3, the V gene TRBV20-1, with 9 bases that match TRBD2. The CDR3 sequence is 15 residues long. V lost 6 bases to trimming and J lost 1 base; unmatched junction nucleotides: 8. In germline, CDR1 is DFQATT, CDR2 SNEGSKA (reference sequence).

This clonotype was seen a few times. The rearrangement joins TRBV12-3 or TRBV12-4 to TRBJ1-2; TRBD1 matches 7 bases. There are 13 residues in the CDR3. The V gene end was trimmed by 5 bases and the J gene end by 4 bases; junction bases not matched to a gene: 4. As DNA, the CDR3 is TGTGCCAGCAGTGGGGACAGCCTCTATGGCTACACCTTC. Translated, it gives CASSGDSLYGYTF.

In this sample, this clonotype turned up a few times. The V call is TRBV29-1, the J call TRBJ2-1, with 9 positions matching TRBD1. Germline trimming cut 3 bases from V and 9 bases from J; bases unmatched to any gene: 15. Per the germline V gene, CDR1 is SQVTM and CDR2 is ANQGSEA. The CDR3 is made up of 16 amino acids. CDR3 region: CSVDTPGTGFGGEQFF. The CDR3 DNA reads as TGCAGCGTTGACACACCTGGGACAGGGTTCGGCGGTGAGCAGTTCTTC.

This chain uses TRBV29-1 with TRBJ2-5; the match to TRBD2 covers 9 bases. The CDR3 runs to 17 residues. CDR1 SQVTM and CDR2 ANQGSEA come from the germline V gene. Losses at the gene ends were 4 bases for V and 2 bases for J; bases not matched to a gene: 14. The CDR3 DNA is TGCAGCGTTGGGGGGGAGTGGCTAGCGGGACTACAAGAGACCCAGTACTTC. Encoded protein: CSVGGEWLAGLQETQYF.

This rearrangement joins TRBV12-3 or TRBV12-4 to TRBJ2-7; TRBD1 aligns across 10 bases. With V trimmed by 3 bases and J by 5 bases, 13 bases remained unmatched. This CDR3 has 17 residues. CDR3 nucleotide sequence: TGTGCCAGCAGTTTCGCCCCGGGACAGGGGTTCCTGGACGAGCAGTACTTC. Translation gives CASSFAPGQGFLDEQYF.

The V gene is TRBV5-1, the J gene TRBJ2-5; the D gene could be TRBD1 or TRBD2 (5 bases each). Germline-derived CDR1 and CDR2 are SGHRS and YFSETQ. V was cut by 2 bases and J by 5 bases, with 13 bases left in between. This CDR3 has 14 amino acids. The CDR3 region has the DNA TGCGCCAGCAGCTTAGATGGGACGGTCGAGACCCAGTACTTC. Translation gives CASSLDGTVETQYF.

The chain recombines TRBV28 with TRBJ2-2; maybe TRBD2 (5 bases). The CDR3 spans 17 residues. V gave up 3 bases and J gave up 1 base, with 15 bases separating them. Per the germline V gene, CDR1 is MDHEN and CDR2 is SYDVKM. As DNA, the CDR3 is TGTGCCAGCAGTTTTAAGGGAATGGGGAGGAACACCGGGGAGCTGTTTTTT. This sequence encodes CASSFKGMGRNTGELFF.

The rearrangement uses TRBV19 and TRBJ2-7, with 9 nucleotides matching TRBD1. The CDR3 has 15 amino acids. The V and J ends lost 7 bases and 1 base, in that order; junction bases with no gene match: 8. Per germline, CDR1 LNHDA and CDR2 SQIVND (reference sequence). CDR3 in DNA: TGTGCCAGTACAACAGGGACAGGGCGATCCTACGAGCAGTACTTC. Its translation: CASTTGTGRSYEQYF.

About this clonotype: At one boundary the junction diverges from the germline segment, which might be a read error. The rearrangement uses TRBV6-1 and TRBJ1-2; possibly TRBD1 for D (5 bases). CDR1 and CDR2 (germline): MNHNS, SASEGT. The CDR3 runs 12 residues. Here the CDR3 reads CAGRDWGYGYTF. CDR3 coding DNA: TGTGCCGGCAGGGATTGGGGCTATGGCTACACCTTC.